This entry lists 27 T cell receptor beta chains sequenced from one sample in a study of CD8 T cells in ankylosing spondylitis. TCRdb reprocessed the 5' RACE reads with MiXCR, giving one entry per CDR3 protein. The table lists some 200,000 distinct CDR3 sequences, about a quarter of them singletons. Sequencing was carried out using blood, either unsorted or a sorted T cell fraction (not recorded which). The receptor set was obtained from a male donor with ankylosing spondylitis or in good health (not recorded which).

The CDR3 is CASSQEGGVWEKLFF. DNA for the CDR3: TGTGCCAGCAGCCAGGAGGGAGGGGTGTGGGAAAAACTGTTTTTT. V and J are TRBV4-2 and TRBJ1-4; tentative D call: TRBD1 (5 bases). V lost 3 bases to trimming and J lost 8 bases, with 16 bases between them. CDR1 and CDR2 (germline): LGHNA, YNFKEQ. The CDR3 consists of 15 residues.

The sample holds many counts of this clonotype. J is TRBJ2-7 and V is TRBV18; 7 nucleotides match TRBD1. The CDR3 sequence is 13 residues long. Germline V gives CDR1 KGHSH, CDR2 LQKENI. After removal of 5 bases from V and 4 bases from J, the junction contained 5 bases not matched to a gene. The CDR3 loop is CASSAGTEYEQYF. In DNA form, the CDR3 reads TGTGCCAGCTCAGCCGGGACAGAATACGAGCAGTACTTC. The whole variable domain, filled in from reference TRBV18 and TRBJ2-7, reads NAGVMQNPRHLVRRRGQEARLRCSPMKGHSHVYWYRQLPEEGLKFMVYLQKENIIDESGMPKERFSAEFPKEGPSILRIQQVVRGDSAAYFCASSAGTEYEQYFGPGTRLTVT.

A remark on this clonotype: Being one base from a much bigger clone, this may be a read error. The V and J genes are TRBV10-3 and TRBJ2-2; 7 bases match TRBD1. V shed 2 bases, J shed 0 bases, and the junction held 0 bases outside the gene matches. In germline, CDR1 is ENHRY, CDR2 SYGVKD. The CDR3 contains 15 residues. CDR3 sequence reads: CAISEGTANTGELFF. In DNA, the CDR3 is TGTGCCATCAGTGAGGGGACAGCGAACACCGGGGAGCTGTTTTTT.

The V call is TRBV19, the J call TRBJ2-1; possibly TRBD1 for D (7 bases). There are 16 residues in the CDR3. Germline assignment: CDR1 LNHDA and CDR2 SQIVND (reference sequence). V was clipped by 1 base and J by 6 bases, with 16 bases between them. The CDR3 region is CASSIGGAGGRNEQFF. For the CDR3, the DNA is TGTGCCAGTAGTATAGGAGGGGCAGGGGGGCGCAATGAGCAGTTCTTC. Full variable domain (outside the CDR3, taken from reference TRBV19 and TRBJ2-1): DGGITQSPKYLFRKEGQNVTLSCEQNLNHDAMYWYRQDPGQGLRLIYYSQIVNDFQKGDIAEGYSVSREKKESFPLTVTSAQKNPTAFYLCASSIGGAGGRNEQFFGPGTRLTVL.

This clonotype was recorded a few times. This chain links TRBV20-1 with TRBJ2-7; possible D gene TRBD1, 6 bases. Germline CDR1 DFQATT, CDR2 SNEGSKA (reference sequence). V was shortened by 1 base and J by 2 bases, with 9 bases between the two germline ends. The length of the CDR3 is 13 residues. The CDR3 reads CSARAGTTYEQYF. The CDR3 region has the DNA TGCAGTGCTAGAGCCGGGACAACCTACGAGCAGTACTTC.

V gene TRBV20-1 combines with J gene TRBJ2-7, with D tentatively TRBD2 (6 bases). Trimming took 1 base from V and 2 from J, leaving 21 bases between them. Germline V CDR1 and CDR2: DFQATT, SNEGSKA (reference sequence). The length of the CDR3 is 17 residues. The CDR3 region has the DNA TGCAGTGCTAGAGCCCCGCGGGGACCCGGGACCACCTACGAGCAGTACTTC. Translating it yields CSARAPRGPGTTYEQYF.

This clonotype was observed a handful of times. V usage is TRBV5-1 and J usage is TRBJ2-3, with 9 positions matching TRBD1. Germline V gene lookup returns CDR1 SGHRS and CDR2 YFSETQ. V lost 0 bases to trimming and J lost 6 bases; unmatched junction nucleotides: 8. This CDR3 comprises 16 residues. The CDR3 DNA reads as TGCGCCAGCAGCTTGGCCAGAACAGGGGGCTCGGATACGCAGTATTTT. It codes for CASSLARTGGSDTQYF.

This clonotype was picked up many times. The rearrangement links TRBV10-3 to TRBJ2-7, with a weak D call TRBD1 (6 bases). V lost 6 bases and J lost 3, with 18 bases in between. The CDR3 extends over 15 amino acids. CDR1 is ENHRY and CDR2 is SYGVKD in the germline V gene. CDR3 DNA sequence: TGTGCCATCAGCGGACAGTATGGGATGAACTACGAGCAGTACTTC. Encoded protein: CAISGQYGMNYEQYF.

V gene TRBV7-9 combines with J gene TRBJ1-1; TRBD1 is a possible D gene (5 bases). The V end was cut by 4 bases, the J end by 10 bases, with 16 bases between. This CDR3 has 13 amino acids. Germline-derived CDR1 and CDR2 are SEHNR and FQNEAQ (reference sequence). The CDR3 DNA is TGTGCCAGCAGCTGGGACTCTCCCTCCGCAGCTTTCTTT. Translating it yields CASSWDSPSAAFF. Based on the CDR3 plus reference TRBV7-9 and TRBJ1-1, the full variable domain is DTGVSQNPRHKITKRGQNVTFRCDPISEHNRLYWYRQTLGQGPEFLTYFQNEAQLEKSRLLSDRFSAERPKGSFSTLEIQRTEQGDSAMYLCASSWDSPSAAFFGQGTRLTVV.

The sample holds a few counts of this clonotype. The V gene is TRBV18, the J gene TRBJ2-3, with D perhaps matching TRBD2 (6 bases). CDR3 length: 16 amino acids. Germline CDR1 reads KGHSH; CDR2 reads LQKENI. Trimming removed 3 bases at V and 2 bases at J, with 15 bases between. CDR3 protein: CASSPPNGGNTDTQYF. In DNA, the CDR3 is TGTGCCAGCTCACCTCCAAATGGGGGGAACACAGATACGCAGTATTTT.

The gene calls are TRBV7-8 and TRBJ2-1, with TRBD2 matching over 14 bases. CDR3 size: 18 residues. Unmatched junction bases numbered 7, after V lost 0 bases and J lost 6 bases. CDR1 and CDR2 from the germline V gene are SGHVS and FQNEAQ. CDR3 nucleotides: TGTGCCAGCAGCTTAGCGGGGACTAGCGGGAGAAGAATCAATGAGCAGTTCTTC. Encoded protein: CASSLAGTSGRRINEQFF.

This clonotype was found many times. The chain links TRBV5-1 to TRBJ1-1; D ambiguous. The V end was cut by 4 bases, the J end by 0 bases, with 10 bases between. The CDR3 length is 14 residues. Germline lookup yields CDR1 SGHRS and CDR2 YFSETQ. The CDR3 DNA reads TGCGCCAGCAGCACCGACCGATTGAACACTGAAGCTTTCTTT. This encodes CASSTDRLNTEAFF.

This clonotype was detected only a few times. This sequence joins TRBV29-1 and TRBJ2-7; weak D call: TRBD2 (5 bases). CDR1 and CDR2 (germline): SQVTM, ANQGSEA. CDR3 size: 11 residues. Trimming pared 7 bases from V and 3 bases from J, leaving 10 bases between. CDR3 DNA: TGCAGCGGCTCCCGGGACTACGAGCAGTACTTC. It codes for CSGSRDYEQYF.

This clonotype appeared many times. The J gene is TRBJ2-7, the V gene TRBV20-1; D is uncertain. Trimming removed 5 bases at V and 4 bases at J, with 15 bases between. The CDR3 sequence is 13 residues long. Germline CDR1 is DFQATT and CDR2 is SNEGSKA (reference sequence). The CDR3 DNA is TGCAGTGCTCCGAAAAGGGCCGGGTACGAGCAGTACTTC. It encodes CSAPKRAGYEQYF.

This clonotype was detected ten times or more. The V and J genes are TRBV4-2 and TRBJ1-1; D is perhaps TRBD1 (5 bases). V lost 5 bases, J lost 0 bases, and 16 bases lay in between. This CDR3 has 16 residues. The germline CDR1 and CDR2 sequences are LGHNA and YNFKEQ. The CDR3 loop reads CASSSPKAGMNTEAFF. CDR3 bases: TGTGCCAGCAGCTCCCCCAAGGCAGGGATGAACACTGAAGCTTTCTTT.

This clonotype was recorded a few times. The chain combines TRBV13 with TRBJ2-5; 7 nucleotides agree with TRBD1. The CDR3 length is 17 residues. Trimming cost V 3 bases and J 3 bases; bases outside gene matches: 13. In germline, CDR1 is PRHDT, CDR2 FYEKMQ (reference sequence). The DNA for the CDR3 is TGTGCCAGCAGCTTGCAATCCCTAGGACAGGCCGAAGAGACCCAGTACTTC. Translating it yields CASSLQSLGQAEETQYF.

This clonotype has at least ten counts. The genes are TRBV29-1 and TRBJ2-3; tentative D call: TRBD2 (6 bases). Germline CDR1 SQVTM, CDR2 ANQGSEA. CDR3 length: 12 residues. V dropped 7 bases and J dropped 6 bases, with 14 bases sitting between them. The CDR3 bases are TGCAGCGCATTGCGGGGCATGGATACGCAGTATTTT. It yields the protein CSALRGMDTQYF.

The V gene is TRBV4-1, the J gene TRBJ2-5; the D gene is possibly TRBD1 (5 bases). The CDR3 is made up of 12 amino acids. V lost 1 base and J 13 bases, leaving 13 bases between the germline ends. Germline values: CDR1 MGHRA, CDR2 YSYEKL. The DNA of the CDR3 is TGCGCCAGCAGCCAAGGAGGACAAGACGCGTACTTC. Translating gives CASSQGGQDAYF.

The sample holds a few counts of this clonotype. This chain joins TRBV19 and TRBJ2-2; D is possibly TRBD1 or TRBD2 (5 bases each). Per the germline V gene, CDR1 is LNHDA and CDR2 is SQIVND (reference sequence). The CDR3 runs 17 residues. Between the trimmed V and J ends, which lost 1 base and 6 bases, there was a span of 18 bases. In DNA form, the CDR3 reads TGTGCCAGTAGTATAGCGGGGCGGAGCGGTAGCTCCGGGGAGCTGTTTTTT. Its protein product is CASSIAGRSGSSGELFF.

This clonotype was observed a few times. This rearrangement joins TRBV5-1 to TRBJ1-1; 8 bases align to TRBD1. CDR3 length: 14 amino acids. Germline CDR1 reads SGHRS; CDR2 reads YFSETQ. Trimming took 3 bases from V and 4 from J; bases not matched to a gene: 5. DNA of the CDR3: TGCGCCAGCAGCTCGACAGGGGAGAGCACTGAAGCTTTCTTT. It translates to CASSSTGESTEAFF.

This chain connects TRBV29-1 to TRBJ1-2, with 7 nucleotides matching TRBD1. Trimming cost V 2 bases and J 2 bases; bases outside gene matches: 8. The CDR3 consists of 15 residues. CDR1 SQVTM and CDR2 ANQGSEA come from the germline V gene. The CDR3 DNA reads TGCAGCGTTGAACTGACAGGGAAAAAAAACTATGGCTACACCTTC. Its protein is CSVELTGKKNYGYTF.

This clonotype was counted between two and nine times. The chain recombines TRBV12-3 or TRBV12-4 with TRBJ2-7, with D maybe TRBD2 (5 bases). V was shortened by 3 bases and J by 6 bases, with 9 bases between the two germline ends. CDR3 length equals 12 residues. In DNA form, the CDR3 reads TGTGCCAGCAGTTTGTCTAGCACCGAGCAGTACTTC. Translated: CASSLSSTEQYF.

The sample holds many counts of this clonotype. This CDR3 is CSATTGQGGSYNEQFF. The CDR3 region has the DNA TGCAGTGCCACGACCGGACAGGGAGGATCCTACAATGAGCAGTTCTTC. V is TRBV20-1 and J is TRBJ2-1; the match to TRBD1 covers 8 bases. CDR1 DFQATT and CDR2 SNEGSKA come from the germline V gene (reference sequence). V lost 6 bases, J lost 1 base, and 11 bases stayed unmatched. This CDR3 has 16 amino acids.

This clonotype was seen a handful of times. The chain uses TRBV7-9 and TRBJ2-5; a possible D gene is TRBD1 (6 bases). Germline lookup yields CDR1 SEHNR and CDR2 FQNEAQ (reference sequence). The CDR3 has 14 amino acids. V was shortened by 5 bases and J by 5 bases, with 15 bases between the two germline ends. The CDR3 protein is CASSQAGDPETQYF. CDR3 sequence (DNA): TGTGCCAGCAGCCAAGCAGGGGACCCTGAGACCCAGTACTTC.

The chain carries TRBV10-3 and TRBJ2-1; 10 bases fit TRBD1. V shed 8 bases and J 6 bases; nucleotides not matched to a gene: 7. The length of the CDR3 is 14 residues. The germline CDR1 and CDR2 sequences are ENHRY and SYGVKD. The CDR3 coding sequence is TGTGCCATCGAAAGACAGGGGGCGACCAATGAGCAGTTCTTC. Amino acids: CAIERQGATNEQFF.

This clonotype was recorded at least ten times. This chain uses TRBV4-1 with TRBJ1-2; D is undetermined. Germline V gives CDR1 MGHRA, CDR2 YSYEKL. CDR3 length: 14 residues. V was trimmed by 0 bases and J by 6 bases, leaving 11 bases between them. The CDR3 DNA reads as TGCGCCAGCAGCCAAGATGGTGCATTGAATGGCTACACCTTC. Translation gives CASSQDGALNGYTF.

Concerning this clonotype itself: Just one base apart from a much larger clone, this may be a read error. The V call is TRBV12-3 or TRBV12-4, the J call TRBJ1-6; no clear D. The CDR3 runs to 13 residues. Between the trimmed V and J ends, which lost 6 bases and 12 bases, there was a span of 15 bases. CDR3 nucleotides: TGTGCCAGCAGAACCCGGGAGGAATTACCCCTCCACTTT. Protein: CASRTREELPLHF.